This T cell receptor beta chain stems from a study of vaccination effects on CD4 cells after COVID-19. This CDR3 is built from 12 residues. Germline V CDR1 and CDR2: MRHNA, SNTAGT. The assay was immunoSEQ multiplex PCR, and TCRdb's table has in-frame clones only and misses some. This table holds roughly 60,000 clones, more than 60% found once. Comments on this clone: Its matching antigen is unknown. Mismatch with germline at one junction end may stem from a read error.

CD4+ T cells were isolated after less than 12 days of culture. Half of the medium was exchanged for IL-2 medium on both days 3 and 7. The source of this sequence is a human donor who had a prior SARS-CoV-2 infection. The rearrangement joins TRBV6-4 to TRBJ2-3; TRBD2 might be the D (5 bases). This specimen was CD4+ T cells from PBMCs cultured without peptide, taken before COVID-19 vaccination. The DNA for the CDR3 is TGTGCCAGCAGTGACTCGTACACTAAGGGAGATTTT. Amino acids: CASSDSYTKGDF.